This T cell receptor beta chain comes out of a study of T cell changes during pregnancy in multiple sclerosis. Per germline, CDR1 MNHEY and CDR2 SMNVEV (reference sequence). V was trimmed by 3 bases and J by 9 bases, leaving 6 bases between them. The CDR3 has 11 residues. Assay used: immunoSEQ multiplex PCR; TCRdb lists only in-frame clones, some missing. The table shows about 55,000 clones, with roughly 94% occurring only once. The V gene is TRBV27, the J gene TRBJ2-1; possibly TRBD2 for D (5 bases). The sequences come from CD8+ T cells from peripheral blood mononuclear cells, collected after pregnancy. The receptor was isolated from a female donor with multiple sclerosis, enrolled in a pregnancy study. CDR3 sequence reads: CASSLGSEQFF. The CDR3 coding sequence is TGTGCCAGCAGTTTGGGGAGTGAGCAGTTCTTC.